Below, one T cell receptor beta chain is given with its context. This sample stems from a study of cytomegalovirus exposure and HLA in healthy donors. The CDR3 consists of 14 residues. Germline CDR1 reads MNHEY; CDR2 reads SMNVEV (reference sequence). With V trimmed by 7 bases and J by 3 bases, 8 bases remained unmatched. Researchers ran the PCR with 60 Vbeta and 13 Jbeta primers. Using immunoSEQ multiplex PCR, the repertoire was profiled, and TCRdb retains in-frame clones only, with some absent. The sample yields 150,000 to 200,000 clones, 60% to 80% seen once. The sequence derives from a young man in good health and CMV-seropositive. The chain has TRBV27 and TRBJ2-7; 8 bases align to TRBD1. Sequenced sample: PBMCs. CDR3 protein: CASTPRGTGYEQYF. DNA for the CDR3: TGTGCCAGCACTCCTAGGGGGACAGGCTACGAGCAGTACTTC.